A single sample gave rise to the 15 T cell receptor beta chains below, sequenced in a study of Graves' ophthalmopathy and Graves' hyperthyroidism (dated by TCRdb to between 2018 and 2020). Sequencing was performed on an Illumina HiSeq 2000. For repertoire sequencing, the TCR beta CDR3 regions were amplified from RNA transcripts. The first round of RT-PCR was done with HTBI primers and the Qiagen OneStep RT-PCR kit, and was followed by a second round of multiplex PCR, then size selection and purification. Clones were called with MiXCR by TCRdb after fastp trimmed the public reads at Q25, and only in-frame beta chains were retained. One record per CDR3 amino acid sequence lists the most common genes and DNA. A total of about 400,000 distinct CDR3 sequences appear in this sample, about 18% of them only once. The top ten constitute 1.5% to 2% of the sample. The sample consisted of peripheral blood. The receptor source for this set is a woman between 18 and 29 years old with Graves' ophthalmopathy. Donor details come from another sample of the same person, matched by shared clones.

The CDR3 here is CSARDRGTTAPEQYF. CDR3 DNA: TGCAGTGCTAGAGATCGGGGCACCACCGCCCCCGAGCAGTACTTC. V usage is TRBV20-1 and J usage is TRBJ2-7; D could derive from TRBD1 or TRBD2 (5 bases each). In germline, CDR1 is DFQATT, CDR2 SNEGSKA (reference sequence). V was cut by 0 bases and J by 6 bases, with 18 bases left in between. The CDR3 has 15 amino acids.

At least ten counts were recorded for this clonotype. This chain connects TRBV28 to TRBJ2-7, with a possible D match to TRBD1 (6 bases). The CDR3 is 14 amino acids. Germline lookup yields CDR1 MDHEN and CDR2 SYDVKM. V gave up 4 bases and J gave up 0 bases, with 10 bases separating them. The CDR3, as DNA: TGTGCCAGCAGTTCAGGGGCCCCCTCCTACGAGCAGTACTTC. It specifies CASSSGAPSYEQYF.

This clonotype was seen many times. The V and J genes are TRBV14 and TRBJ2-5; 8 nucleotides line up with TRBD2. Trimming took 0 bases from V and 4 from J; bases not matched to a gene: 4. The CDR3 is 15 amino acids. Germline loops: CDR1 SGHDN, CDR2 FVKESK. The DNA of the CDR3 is TGTGCCAGCAGCCAAGATCGGCTAGCGGGAGAGACCCAGTACTTC. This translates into CASSQDRLAGETQYF. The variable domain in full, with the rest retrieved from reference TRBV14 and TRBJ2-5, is EAGVTQFPSHSVIEKGQTVTLRCDPISGHDNLYWYRRVMGKEIKFLLHFVKESKQDESGMPNNRFLAERTGGTYSTLKVQPAELEDSGVYFCASSQDRLAGETQYFGPGTRLLVL.

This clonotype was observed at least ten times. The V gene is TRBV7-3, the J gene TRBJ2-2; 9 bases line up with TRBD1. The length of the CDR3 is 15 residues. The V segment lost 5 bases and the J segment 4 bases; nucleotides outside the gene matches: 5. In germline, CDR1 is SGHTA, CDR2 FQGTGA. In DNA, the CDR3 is TGTGCCAGCAGCGTGACAGGGGGGTTCACCGGGGAGCTGTTTTTT. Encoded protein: CASSVTGGFTGELFF.

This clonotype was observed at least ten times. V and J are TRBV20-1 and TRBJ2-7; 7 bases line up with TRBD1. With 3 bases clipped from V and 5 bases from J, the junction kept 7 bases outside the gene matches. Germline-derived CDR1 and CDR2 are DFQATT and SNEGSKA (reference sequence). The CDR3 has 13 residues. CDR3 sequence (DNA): TGCAGTGCTAGGCATTTCAGGGGGAACGAGCAGTACTTC. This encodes CSARHFRGNEQYF.

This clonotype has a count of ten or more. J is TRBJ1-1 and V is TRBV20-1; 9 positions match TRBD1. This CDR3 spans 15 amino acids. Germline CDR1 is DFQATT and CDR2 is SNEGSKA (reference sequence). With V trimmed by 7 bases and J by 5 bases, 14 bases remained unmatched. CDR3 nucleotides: TGCAGTGTCAGGCCACCTACAGGGGGCCAGACTGAAGCTTTCTTT. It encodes CSVRPPTGGQTEAFF.

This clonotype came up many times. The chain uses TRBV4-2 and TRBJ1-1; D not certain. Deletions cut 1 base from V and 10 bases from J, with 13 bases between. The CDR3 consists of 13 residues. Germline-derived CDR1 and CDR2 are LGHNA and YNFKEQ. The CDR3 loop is CASSQVGSDRAFF. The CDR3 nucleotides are TGTGCCAGCAGCCAAGTGGGCAGCGACCGAGCTTTCTTT.

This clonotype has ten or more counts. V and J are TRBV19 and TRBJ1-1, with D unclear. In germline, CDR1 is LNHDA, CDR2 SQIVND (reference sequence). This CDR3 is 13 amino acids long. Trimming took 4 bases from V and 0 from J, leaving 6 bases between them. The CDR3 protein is CASSNSMNTEAFF. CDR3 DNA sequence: TGTGCCAGTAGTAACAGCATGAACACTGAAGCTTTCTTT.

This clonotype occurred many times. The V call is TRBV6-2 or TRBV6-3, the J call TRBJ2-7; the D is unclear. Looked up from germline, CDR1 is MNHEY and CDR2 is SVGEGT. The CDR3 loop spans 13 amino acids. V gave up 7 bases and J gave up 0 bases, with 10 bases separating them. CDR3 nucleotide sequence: TGTGCCAGCACTCCTCTGGGCTCCTACGAGCAGTACTTC. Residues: CASTPLGSYEQYF.

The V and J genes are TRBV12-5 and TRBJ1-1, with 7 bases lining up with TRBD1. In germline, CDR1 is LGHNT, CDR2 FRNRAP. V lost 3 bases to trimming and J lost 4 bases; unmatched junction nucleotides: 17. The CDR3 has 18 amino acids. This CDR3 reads CASGFASTGMVSGTEAFF. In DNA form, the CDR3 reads TGTGCTAGTGGTTTCGCCTCGACAGGGATGGTAAGCGGCACTGAAGCTTTCTTT.

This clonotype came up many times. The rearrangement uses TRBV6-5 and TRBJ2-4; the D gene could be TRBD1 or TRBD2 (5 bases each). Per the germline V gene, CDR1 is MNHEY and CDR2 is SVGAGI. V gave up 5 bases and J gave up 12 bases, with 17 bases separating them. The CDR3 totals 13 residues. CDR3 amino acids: CASSLGTRRSQYF. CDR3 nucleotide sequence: TGTGCCAGCAGTCTCGGGACCCGACGTTCTCAGTACTTC.

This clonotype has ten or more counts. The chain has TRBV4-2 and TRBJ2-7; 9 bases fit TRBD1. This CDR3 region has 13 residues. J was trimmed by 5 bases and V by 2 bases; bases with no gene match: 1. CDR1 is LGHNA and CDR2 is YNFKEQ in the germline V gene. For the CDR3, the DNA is TGTGCCAGCAGCCAAAGACAGGGGGACGAGCAGTACTTC. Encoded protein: CASSQRQGDEQYF.

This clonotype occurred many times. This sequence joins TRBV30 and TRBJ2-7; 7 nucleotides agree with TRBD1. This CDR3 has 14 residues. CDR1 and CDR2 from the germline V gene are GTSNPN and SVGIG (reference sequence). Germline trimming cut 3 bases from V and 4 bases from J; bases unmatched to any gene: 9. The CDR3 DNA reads TGTGCCTGGAGCCATGGGGGACAGCGATACGAGCAGTACTTC. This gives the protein CAWSHGGQRYEQYF.

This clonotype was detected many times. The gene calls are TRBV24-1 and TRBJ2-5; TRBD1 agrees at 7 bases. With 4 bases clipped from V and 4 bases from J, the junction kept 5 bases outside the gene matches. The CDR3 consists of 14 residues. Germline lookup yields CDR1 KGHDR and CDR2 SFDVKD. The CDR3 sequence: CATSDPTGSETQYF. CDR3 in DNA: TGTGCCACCAGTGACCCGACAGGGTCAGAGACCCAGTACTTC.

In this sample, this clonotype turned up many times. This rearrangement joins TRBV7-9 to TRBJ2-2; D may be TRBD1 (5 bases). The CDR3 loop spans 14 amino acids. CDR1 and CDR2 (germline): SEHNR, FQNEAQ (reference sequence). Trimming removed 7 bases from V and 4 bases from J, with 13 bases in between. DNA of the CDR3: TGTGCCAGCAACGTCGACAGCTTCACCGGGGAGCTGTTTTTT. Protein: CASNVDSFTGELFF.